The TCR beta chain under discussion was sequenced for a study of shared clonotypes between healthy human individuals. Germline V gene lookup returns CDR1 LNHDA and CDR2 SQIVND (reference sequence). Losses at the gene ends were 4 bases for V and 1 base for J; bases not matched to a gene: 6. The CDR3 is 16 amino acids. The count of this clone is one. Naive CD8 cells comprised CD45RO-negative, CCR7-positively selected cells, excluding terminally differentiated effector memory CD45RA+ cells. TCRdb keeps only in-frame clones here, not all; method: immunoSEQ multiplex PCR. The data show around 2.1 million clones, around 93% seen once.

Sequenced: naive CD8+ T cells from PBMCs. This chain uses TRBV19 with TRBJ2-7, with 11 bases that match TRBD2. This clonotype was sampled from a man between 18 and 29 years old in good health. Some clones in this sample may be carry-over from other donors' samples. DNA for the CDR3: TGTGCCAGTAGTACCCTTAGCGGGAGGGGTTCCTACGAGCAGTACTTC. Translated, it gives CASSTLSGRGSYEQYF. Variable domain in full (rest from reference TRBV19 and TRBJ2-7): DGGITQSPKYLFRKEGQNVTLSCEQNLNHDAMYWYRQDPGQGLRLIYYSQIVNDFQKGDIAEGYSVSREKKESFPLTVTSAQKNPTAFYLCASSTLSGRGSYEQYFGPGTRLTVT.